These 19 T cell receptor beta chains originate from one sample sequenced in a study of cytomegalovirus exposure and HLA in healthy donors. The primer mix had 60 Vbeta and 13 Jbeta primers. The table came from immunoSEQ multiplex PCR; TCRdb's copy has only in-frame clones and leaves some out. The table shows 200,000 to 250,000 clones, with 77% occurring only once. Sequenced: PBMCs. The origin of the receptors is a woman aged 55-70 years in good health and CMV-seropositive.

This clone was observed a single time. This chain uses TRBV11-2 with TRBJ2-7; no reliable D call. V lost 5 bases and J 2 bases, leaving 7 bases between the germline ends. Germline-derived CDR1 and CDR2 are SGHAT and FQNNGV. The CDR3 runs to 12 residues. In DNA form, the CDR3 reads TGTGCCAGCAGCCCTATGGCCTACGAGCAGTACTTC. Translated: CASSPMAYEQYF.

This clone came up a few times. The sample holds other DNA sequences that translate to the same CDR3. This chain links TRBV28 with TRBJ2-7, with TRBD1 matching 9 bases. Germline values: CDR1 MDHEN, CDR2 SYDVKM. The CDR3 is made up of 13 amino acids. J gave up 4 bases and V 9 bases, and 7 bases lay outside the gene matches. CDR3 coding DNA: TGTGCCAGTAGGCCGGGACAGGGTTACGAGCAGTACTTC. Residues: CASRPGQGYEQYF. Full variable domain (missing parts from reference TRBV28 and TRBJ2-7): DVKVTQSSRYLVKRTGEKVFLECVQDMDHENMFWYRQDPGLGLRLIYFSYDVKMKEKGDIPEGYSVSREKKERFSLILESASTNQTSMYLCASRPGQGYEQYFGPGTRLTVT.

The chain employs TRBV29-1 and TRBJ2-1; weak D call: TRBD2 (6 bases). The CDR3 totals 13 residues. Trimming removed 4 bases from V and 3 bases from J, with 10 bases in between. CDR1 is SQVTM and CDR2 is ANQGSEA in the germline V gene. In nucleotides, the CDR3 is TGCAGCGTTGTGATGGACTACTACAATGAGCAGTTCTTC. Its translation is CSVVMDYYNEQFF.

The chain employs TRBV29-1 and TRBJ2-5; tentatively, D is TRBD1 (6 bases). CDR1 is SQVTM, CDR2 ANQGSEA, per germline. Trimming removed 5 bases from V and 1 base from J, with 8 bases in between. The CDR3 loop spans 12 amino acids. In DNA, the CDR3 is TGCAGCGTTCTACAGGGCCAAGAGACCCAGTACTTC. Translated: CSVLQGQETQYF.

The V and J genes are TRBV10-1 and TRBJ2-7, with D perhaps TRBD1 (6 bases). V lost 4 bases and J lost 3, with 7 bases in between. The CDR3 consists of 12 residues. The germline V gene has CDR1 WNHNN and CDR2 SYGVQD (reference sequence). This CDR3 is CASSGTVYEQYF. Here the CDR3 DNA reads TGCGCCAGCAGTGGGACAGTCTACGAGCAGTACTTC.

The V call is TRBV19, the J call TRBJ2-3; possible D gene TRBD1, 5 bases. Trimming shortened V by 7 bases and J by 2 bases, and 16 bases separated the two germline ends. The CDR3 has 15 residues. Germline V gene lookup returns CDR1 LNHDA and CDR2 SQIVND (reference sequence). The CDR3 sequence is CASTLGRTYTDTQYF. Here the CDR3 DNA reads TGTGCCAGTACCCTGGGGCGGACCTACACAGATACGCAGTATTTT.

This clone occurred once. In DNA, the CDR3 is TGTGCCAGCAGTACGGGGAACCCCACCGGGGAGCTGTTTTTT. Encoded protein: CASSTGNPTGELFF. The chain recombines TRBV28 with TRBJ2-2, with D possibly matching TRBD2 (5 bases). Per the germline V gene, CDR1 is MDHEN and CDR2 is SYDVKM. CDR3 length: 14 amino acids. V gave up 5 bases and J gave up 4 bases, with 11 bases separating them.

J is TRBJ2-5 and V is TRBV15; 8 bases agree with TRBD1. The ends lost 4 bases at V and 5 bases at J; junction bases unmatched: 9. CDR1 and CDR2 (germline): LNHNV, YYDKDF (reference sequence). CDR3 length: 15 residues. For the CDR3, the DNA is TGTGCCACCAGCAACGGACAGGGATCGTGGGAGACCCAGTACTTC. Translating gives CATSNGQGSWETQYF.

The chain joins TRBV12-5 to TRBJ1-2; unclear D gene. Trimming took 0 bases from V and 4 from J, leaving 27 bases between them. The CDR3 length is 20 residues. The germline V gene has CDR1 LGHNT and CDR2 FRNRAP. The CDR3 coding sequence is TGTGCTAGTGGTTTGGTTTTTACGAAGCCGTCCCTGGGCGGGTTCTATGGCTACACCTTC. It encodes CASGLVFTKPSLGGFYGYTF.

The V call is TRBV28, the J call TRBJ1-3; TRBD1 matches at 8 bases. The V and J ends lost 5 bases and 0 bases, in that order; junction bases with no gene match: 6. The CDR3 runs to 16 residues. The germline V gene encodes CDR1 MDHEN and CDR2 SYDVKM. CDR3 sequence: CASSPGQGFSGNTIYF. In DNA form, the CDR3 reads TGTGCCAGCAGTCCCGGACAGGGCTTCTCTGGAAACACCATATATTTT.

V usage is TRBV19 and J usage is TRBJ1-2, with a tentative D call TRBD1 (6 bases). Germline-derived CDR1 and CDR2 are LNHDA and SQIVND (reference sequence). Trimming cost V 3 bases and J 3 bases, with 11 bases left between them. CDR3 length: 14 amino acids. The CDR3: CASSIPGVHYGYTF. As DNA, the CDR3 is TGTGCCAGTAGTATCCCAGGGGTCCACTATGGCTACACCTTC.

The gene calls are TRBV20-1 and TRBJ2-1; 7 bases align to TRBD1. Per the germline V gene, CDR1 is DFQATT and CDR2 is SNEGSKA (reference sequence). This CDR3 is built from 11 residues. The DNA for the CDR3 is TGCCAACTAAGGACAGGCAATGAGCAGTTCTTC. Encoded protein: CQLRTGNEQFF.

CDR3 coding DNA: TGTGCCAGCAGCTTAGTAGGTGTCGGGGGGAGGCAGCCCCAGCATTTT. It encodes CASSLVGVGGRQPQHF. V is TRBV7-2 and J is TRBJ1-5; TRBD1 is a possible D gene (5 bases). CDR1 is SGHTA, CDR2 FQGNSA, per germline. This CDR3 region has 16 residues. The ends were cut back, 1 base at V and 7 bases at J, with 17 bases in the middle.

This chain connects TRBV14 to TRBJ2-3; perhaps TRBD1 as D (5 bases). The CDR3 has 16 residues. V was cut by 0 bases and J by 3 bases, with 13 bases left in between. From germline, CDR1 is SGHDN and CDR2 FVKESK. For the CDR3, the DNA is TGTGCCAGCAGCCAAGATAGCAGGGTTAGGACAGATACGCAGTATTTT. Translation gives CASSQDSRVRTDTQYF.

This chain uses TRBV5-1 with TRBJ2-3, with TRBD2 matching over 10 bases. Germline assignment: CDR1 SGHRS and CDR2 YFSETQ. The CDR3 sequence is 20 residues long. J gave up 4 bases and V 5 bases, and 22 bases lay outside the gene matches. The CDR3 DNA follows: TGCGCCAGCAGTCTGGTCCCCGTAGGATCGGGAGCGGGAGGGGCAGATACGCAGTATTTT. It translates to CASSLVPVGSGAGGADTQYF.

The chain carries TRBV7-2 and TRBJ2-3; D is perhaps TRBD2 (7 bases). Germline V gene lookup returns CDR1 SGHTA and CDR2 FQGNSA. The V end lost 1 base, the J end lost 5 bases, and 13 bases lay between the germline ends. This CDR3 is built from 15 residues. The CDR3 loop reads CASSLVGGLGDTQYF. The DNA for the CDR3 is TGTGCCAGCAGCTTAGTCGGGGGGCTCGGAGATACGCAGTATTTT.

This chain uses TRBV7-2 with TRBJ1-2; 10 bases are a match to TRBD1. Looked up from germline, CDR1 is SGHTA and CDR2 is FQGNSA. The CDR3 length is 16 residues. Germline trimming cut 5 bases from V and 0 bases from J; bases unmatched to any gene: 6. In DNA, the CDR3 is TGTGCCAGCAGCCCGAGGACAGGGGGAACTAACTATGGCTACACCTTC. Translation gives CASSPRTGGTNYGYTF.

V and J are TRBV11-2 and TRBJ2-7; 11 bases map to TRBD1. Germline CDR1 reads SGHAT; CDR2 reads FQNNGV. The V segment lost 4 bases and the J segment 5 bases; nucleotides outside the gene matches: 13. The CDR3 totals 17 residues. The CDR3 is CASSSNQGGQGGHEQYF. In nucleotides, the CDR3 is TGTGCCAGCAGCTCCAATCAAGGGGGACAGGGGGGCCACGAGCAGTACTTC.

The rearrangement joins TRBV5-1 to TRBJ2-7; weak D call: TRBD1 (5 bases). With 4 bases removed from V and 3 bases from J, the gap between germline ends came to 5 bases. The CDR3 spans 11 residues. Germline loops: CDR1 SGHRS, CDR2 YFSETQ. The CDR3 is CASSDSYEQYF. The CDR3 DNA follows: TGCGCCAGCAGCGACAGCTACGAGCAGTACTTC.